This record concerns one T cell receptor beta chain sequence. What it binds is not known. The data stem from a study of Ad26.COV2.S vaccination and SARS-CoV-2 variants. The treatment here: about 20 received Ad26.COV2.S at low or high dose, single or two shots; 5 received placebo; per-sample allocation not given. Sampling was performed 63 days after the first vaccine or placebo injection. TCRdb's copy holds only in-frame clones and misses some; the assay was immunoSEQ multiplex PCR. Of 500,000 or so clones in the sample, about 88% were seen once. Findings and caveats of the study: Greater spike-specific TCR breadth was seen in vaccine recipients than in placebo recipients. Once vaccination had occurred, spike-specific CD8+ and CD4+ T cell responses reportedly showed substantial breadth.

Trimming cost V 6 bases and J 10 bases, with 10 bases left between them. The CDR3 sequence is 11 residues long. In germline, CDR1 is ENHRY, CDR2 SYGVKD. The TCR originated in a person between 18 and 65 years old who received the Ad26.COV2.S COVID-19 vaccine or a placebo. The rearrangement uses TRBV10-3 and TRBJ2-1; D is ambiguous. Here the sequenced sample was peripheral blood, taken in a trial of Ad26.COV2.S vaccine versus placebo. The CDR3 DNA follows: TGTGCCATCAGCGTCGGAGACGAGCAGTTCTTC. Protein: CAISVGDEQFF.